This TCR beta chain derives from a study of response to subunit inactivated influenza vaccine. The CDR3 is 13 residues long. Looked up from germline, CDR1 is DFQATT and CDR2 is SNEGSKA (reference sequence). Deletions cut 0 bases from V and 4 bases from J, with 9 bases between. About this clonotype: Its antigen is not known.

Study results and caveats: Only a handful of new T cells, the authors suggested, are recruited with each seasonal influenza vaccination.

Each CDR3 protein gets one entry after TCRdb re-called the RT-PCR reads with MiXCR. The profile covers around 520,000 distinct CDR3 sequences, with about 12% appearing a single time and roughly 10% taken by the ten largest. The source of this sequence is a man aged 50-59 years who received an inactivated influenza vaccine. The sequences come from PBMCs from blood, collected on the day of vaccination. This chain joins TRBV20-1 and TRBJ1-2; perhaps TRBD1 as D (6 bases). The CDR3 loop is CSARETGLYGYTF. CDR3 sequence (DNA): TGCAGTGCTAGAGAGACAGGACTCTATGGCTACACCTTC.